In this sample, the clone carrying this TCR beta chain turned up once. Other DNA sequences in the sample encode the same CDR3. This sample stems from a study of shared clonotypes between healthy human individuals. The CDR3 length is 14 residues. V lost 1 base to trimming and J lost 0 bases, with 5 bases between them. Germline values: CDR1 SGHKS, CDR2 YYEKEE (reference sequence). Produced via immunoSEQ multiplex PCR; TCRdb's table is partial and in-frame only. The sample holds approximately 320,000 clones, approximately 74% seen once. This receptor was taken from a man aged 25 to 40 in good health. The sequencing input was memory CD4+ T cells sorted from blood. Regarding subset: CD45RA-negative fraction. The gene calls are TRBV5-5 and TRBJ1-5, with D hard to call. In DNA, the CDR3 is TGTGCCAGCAGCTTGCAGGATAGCAATCAGCCCCAGCATTTT. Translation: CASSLQDSNQPQHF. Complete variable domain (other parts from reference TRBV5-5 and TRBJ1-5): DAGVTQSPTHLIKTRGQQVTLRCSPISGHKSVSWYQQVLGQGPQFIFQYYEKEERGRGNFPDRFSARQFPNYSSELNVNALLLGDSALYLCASSLQDSNQPQHFGDGTRLSIL.